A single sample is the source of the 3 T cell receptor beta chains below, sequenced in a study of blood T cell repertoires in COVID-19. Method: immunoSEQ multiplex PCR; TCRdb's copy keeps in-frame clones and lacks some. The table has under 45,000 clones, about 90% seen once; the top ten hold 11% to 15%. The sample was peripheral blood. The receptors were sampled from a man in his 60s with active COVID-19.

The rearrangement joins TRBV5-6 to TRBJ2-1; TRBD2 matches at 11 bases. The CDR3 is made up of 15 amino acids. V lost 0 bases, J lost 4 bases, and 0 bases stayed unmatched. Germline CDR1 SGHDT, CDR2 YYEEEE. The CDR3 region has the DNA TGTGCCAGCAGCTTGGGACTAGCGGGGTACAATGAGCAGTTCTTC. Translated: CASSLGLAGYNEQFF.

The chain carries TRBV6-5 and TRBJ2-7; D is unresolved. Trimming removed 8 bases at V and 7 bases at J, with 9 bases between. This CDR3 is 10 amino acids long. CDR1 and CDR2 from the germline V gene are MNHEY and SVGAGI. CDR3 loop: CASAYSEQYF. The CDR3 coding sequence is TGTGCCAGCGCGTACAGTGAGCAGTACTTC.

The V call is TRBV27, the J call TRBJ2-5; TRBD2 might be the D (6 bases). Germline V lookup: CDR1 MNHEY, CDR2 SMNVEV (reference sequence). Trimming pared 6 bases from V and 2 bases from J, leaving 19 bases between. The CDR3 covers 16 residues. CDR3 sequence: CASSNMQRAPQETQYF. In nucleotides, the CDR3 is TGTGCCAGCAGCAACATGCAGCGGGCCCCTCAAGAGACCCAGTACTTC.